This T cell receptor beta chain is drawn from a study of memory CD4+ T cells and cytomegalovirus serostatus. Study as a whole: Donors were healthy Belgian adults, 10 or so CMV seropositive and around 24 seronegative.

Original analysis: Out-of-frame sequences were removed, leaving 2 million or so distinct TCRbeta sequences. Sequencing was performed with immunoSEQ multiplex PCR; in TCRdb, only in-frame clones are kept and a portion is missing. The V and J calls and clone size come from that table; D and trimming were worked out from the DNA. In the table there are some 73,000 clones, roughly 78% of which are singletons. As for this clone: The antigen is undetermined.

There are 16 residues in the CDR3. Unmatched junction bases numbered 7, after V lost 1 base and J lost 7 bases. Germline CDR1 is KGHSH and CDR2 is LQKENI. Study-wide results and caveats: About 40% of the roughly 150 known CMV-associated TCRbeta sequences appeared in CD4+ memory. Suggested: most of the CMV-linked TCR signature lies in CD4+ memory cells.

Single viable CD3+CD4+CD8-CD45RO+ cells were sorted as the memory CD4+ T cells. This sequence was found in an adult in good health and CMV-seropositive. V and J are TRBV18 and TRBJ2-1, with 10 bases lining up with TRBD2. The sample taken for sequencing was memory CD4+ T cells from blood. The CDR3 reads CASSPRVAGGRNEQFF. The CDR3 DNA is TGTGCCAGCTCACCACGAGTAGCGGGGGGAAGGAATGAGCAGTTCTTC.